This T cell receptor (beta chain) was sequenced during a study of blood T cell repertoires in COVID-19. For this clone: Compared with germline, one end of the junction differs, possibly owing to a read error.

Only in-frame clones appear in the TCRdb table, and some are missing; sequencing was by immunoSEQ multiplex PCR. This sample has approximately 220,000 clones, with 85% found just once. Germline V gene data show CDR1 as SGHRS and CDR2 as YFSETQ. The CDR3 has 15 amino acids. Sequencing was done on a sample of PBMCs or T cells enriched from blood (not recorded which). The chain carries TRBV5-1 and TRBJ1-2; tentative D call: TRBD1 (6 bases). The TCR originated in a man aged 35 to 55 who had recovered from COVID-19. DNA of the CDR3: TGCGCCAGCAGCTTGGGACCGGGACACATTTATGGCTACACCTTT. It yields the protein CASSLGPGHIYGYTF.